The 18 T cell receptor beta chains listed next were all sequenced from one sample in a study of OX40 agonist ivuxolimab in advanced cancers. Assay: immunoSEQ multiplex PCR; the TCRdb copy retains only in-frame clones and omits some. The table includes 40,000 to 55,000 clones, 88% detected once. Sequenced here: CD4+ or CD8+ T cells sorted from blood, sampled in a trial of the OX40 agonist ivuxolimab. Receptors were obtained from an adult with an advanced solid tumor such as melanoma, head and neck, liver or kidney cancer.

The rearrangement uses TRBV30 and TRBJ2-3; 7 bases are shared with TRBD2. Germline CDR1 GTSNPN, CDR2 SVGIG (reference sequence). Trimming took 5 bases from V and 0 from J; bases not matched to a gene: 8. The CDR3 is made up of 15 amino acids. CDR3 nucleotides: TGTGCCTGGGCCACTAGCGAATCAAGCACAGATACGCAGTATTTT. Protein sequence: CAWATSESSTDTQYF.

The genes are TRBV27 and TRBJ2-3; 8 bases match TRBD2. Germline loops: CDR1 MNHEY, CDR2 SMNVEV (reference sequence). CDR3 length: 14 amino acids. V gave up 4 bases and J gave up 4 bases; unmatched junction bases: 4. The CDR3 DNA reads as TGTGCCAGCAGTTACCGGGAGGGGGCAGATACGCAGTATTTT. This codes for CASSYREGADTQYF.

This chain uses TRBV14 with TRBJ1-1, with D possibly matching TRBD1 (6 bases). Trimming removed 0 bases at V and 12 bases at J, with 20 bases between. This CDR3 comprises 15 residues. Looked up from germline, CDR1 is SGHDN and CDR2 is FVKESK. The CDR3 here is CASSQDVGDIELTFF. The DNA for the CDR3 is TGTGCCAGCAGCCAAGATGTAGGGGACATCGAATTGACTTTCTTT.

The chain is built from TRBV29-1 and TRBJ1-6; 8 bases are shared with TRBD1. The CDR3 consists of 12 residues. The germline V gene has CDR1 SQVTM and CDR2 ANQGSEA. Trimming took 6 bases from V and 5 from J; bases not matched to a gene: 0. In nucleotides, the CDR3 is TGCAGCGTGACAGGGGATAATTCACCCCTCCACTTT. Translation: CSVTGDNSPLHF.

This sequence joins TRBV27 and TRBJ2-3; TRBD1 matches 10 bases. Germline CDR1 reads MNHEY; CDR2 reads SMNVEV (reference sequence). Trimming took 10 bases from V and 4 from J; bases not matched to a gene: 5. The CDR3 covers 13 residues. The CDR3 loop reads CATATGGSDTQYF. As DNA, the CDR3 is TGTGCCACCGCGACAGGGGGCTCAGATACGCAGTATTTT.

The chain joins TRBV11-3 to TRBJ2-1, with TRBD2 matching 10 bases. Germline CDR1 and CDR2: SGHNT and YENEEA. The CDR3 is made up of 15 amino acids. The V segment lost 3 bases and the J segment 4 bases; nucleotides outside the gene matches: 3. This chain's CDR3 is CASSFSGRRYNEQFF. Written as DNA, the CDR3 is TGTGCCAGCAGCTTTAGCGGGAGGAGATACAATGAGCAGTTCTTC.

The genes are TRBV5-1 and TRBJ1-1; possibly TRBD1 for D (5 bases). V was pared by 2 bases and J by 3 bases, with 11 bases between. The CDR3 length is 14 residues. Germline V gene data show CDR1 as SGHRS and CDR2 as YFSETQ. CDR3 nucleotides: TGCGCCAGCAGCTTCTCGGGGCCGGACACTGAAGCTTTCTTT. It specifies CASSFSGPDTEAFF.

The rearrangement uses TRBV12-5 and TRBJ2-1; D remains unclear. CDR3 length: 12 residues. Trimming shortened V by 4 bases and J by 8 bases, and 9 bases separated the two germline ends. CDR1 and CDR2 (germline): LGHNT, FRNRAP. This CDR3 reads CASGSETYEQFF. In DNA form, the CDR3 reads TGTGCTAGTGGTTCGGAGACATATGAGCAGTTCTTC.

J is TRBJ2-6 and V is TRBV18; 7 bases are a match to TRBD1. V was clipped by 2 bases and J by 0 bases; unmatched bases: 7. The CDR3 contains 18 residues. Germline V gene lookup returns CDR1 KGHSH and CDR2 LQKENI. DNA of the CDR3: TGTGCCAGCTCACCAGAGGGGGCACATATCTCTGGGGCCAACGTCCTGACTTTC. Its protein product is CASSPEGAHISGANVLTF.

The gene calls are TRBV19 and TRBJ1-2; the D is unclear. V lost 0 bases and J 2 bases, leaving 10 bases between the germline ends. CDR1 LNHDA and CDR2 SQIVND come from the germline V gene (reference sequence). This CDR3 comprises 15 residues. Here the CDR3 reads CASSIDRRSNYGYTF. The CDR3 region has the DNA TGTGCCAGTAGTATAGATCGACGGTCCAACTATGGCTACACCTTC. The whole variable domain, remainder taken from reference TRBV19 and TRBJ1-2, is DGGITQSPKYLFRKEGQNVTLSCEQNLNHDAMYWYRQDPGQGLRLIYYSQIVNDFQKGDIAEGYSVSREKKESFPLTVTSAQKNPTAFYLCASSIDRRSNYGYTFGSGTRLTVV.

CDR3 sequence reads: CASSSGERSRQETQYF. CDR3 coding DNA: TGTGCCAGCAGCTCCGGGGAGAGGAGCCGCCAAGAGACCCAGTACTTC. This sequence joins TRBV7-8 and TRBJ2-5; possibly TRBD2 for D (5 bases). This CDR3 contains 16 residues. From germline, CDR1 is SGHVS and CDR2 FQNEAQ. Between the trimmed V and J ends, which lost 4 bases and 1 base, there was a span of 16 bases.

For the CDR3, the DNA is TGTGCCAGCAGTTCACCGTCCGGGACAGGGGGCGCCAAAAACATTCAGTACTTC. Protein: CASSSPSGTGGAKNIQYF. The chain couples TRBV28 to TRBJ2-4; 12 bases map to TRBD1. V was clipped by 4 bases and J by 1 base; unmatched bases: 8. CDR1 is MDHEN and CDR2 is SYDVKM in the germline V gene. The CDR3 contains 18 residues.

CDR3 sequence: CASRHPTGGYTF. CDR3 in DNA: TGTGCCAGCAGACACCCCACGGGCGGCTACACCTTC. The chain recombines TRBV25-1 with TRBJ1-2; D gene unclear. The V and J ends lost 6 bases and 8 bases respectively, with 13 bases between them. The length of the CDR3 is 12 residues. Germline-derived CDR1 and CDR2 are MGHDK and SYGVNS.

The chain joins TRBV5-1 to TRBJ2-5; TRBD2 matches at 10 bases. V dropped 2 bases and J dropped 1; count of bases not matched to a gene: 8. The CDR3 extends over 17 amino acids. Per germline, CDR1 SGHRS and CDR2 YFSETQ. The CDR3 nucleotides are TGCGCCAGCAGCTTCCTAGCGGGAGTGGGTGGCCAAGAGACCCAGTACTTC. Residues: CASSFLAGVGGQETQYF.

This rearrangement joins TRBV11-3 to TRBJ2-2; D possibly matches TRBD1 or TRBD2 (5 bases each). The CDR3 runs 17 residues. V gave up 7 bases and J gave up 3 bases, with 21 bases separating them. CDR1 is SGHNT, CDR2 YENEEA, per germline. This CDR3 is CASMGRDRGADTGELFF. The CDR3 coding sequence is TGTGCCAGCATGGGCAGGGATCGGGGAGCGGACACCGGGGAGCTGTTTTTT.

This chain uses TRBV18 with TRBJ2-5, with 7 bases lining up with TRBD2. The assigned J gene may be wrong: the sequence end matches TRBJ2-7 better. This CDR3 spans 16 amino acids. Germline loops: CDR1 KGHSH, CDR2 LQKENI. The CDR3 spells CASSPGAGDSSYEQYF. In DNA, the CDR3 is TGTGCCAGCTCACCTGGGGCGGGAGACAGCTCCTACGAGCAGTACTTC.

This clone was observed a few times. One junction end disagrees with the germline gene, perhaps due to a read error. This chain uses TRBV19 with TRBJ1-3; 10 bases match TRBD1. This CDR3 is 16 amino acids long. Germline loops: CDR1 LNHDA, CDR2 SQIVND (reference sequence). The CDR3 bases are TGTGCCAGTAGTCCACGACAGGGGGCAGAAGGAAACACCATGTATTTT. It codes for CASSPRQGAEGNTMYF.

The chain is built from TRBV28 and TRBJ1-2; D is uncertain. V was cut by 2 bases and J by 0 bases, with 7 bases left in between. The CDR3 contains 14 residues. Germline CDR1 reads MDHEN; CDR2 reads SYDVKM. DNA of the CDR3: TGTGCCAGCAGTTTAGCCGGGGCTAACTATGGCTACACCTTC. Its translation is CASSLAGANYGYTF.